This T cell receptor (beta chain) is drawn from a study of blood T cell repertoires in COVID-19. Overall study context: Samples taken during acute and convalescent COVID-19 were collected in the United States, Italy and Spain.

Trimming took 7 bases from V and 7 from J, leaving 14 bases between them. The CDR3 contains 13 residues. Assay: immunoSEQ multiplex PCR; the TCRdb copy retains only in-frame clones and omits some. The sample lists about 350,000 clones; roughly 87% were seen once. Cohort 3 donors counted as recovered after two negative PCRs, clearance, or resolved symptoms. The sample holds one count of this clone. This clonotype was obtained from a woman aged 30 to 39 who had recovered from COVID-19. Sequencing used PBMCs or T cells enriched from blood (not recorded which). V and J are TRBV12-3 or TRBV12-4 and TRBJ2-1; D not resolved. The CDR3 DNA sequence: TGTGCCAGCAAACCGGGTCTGGAGAATGAGCAGTTCTTC. Translating gives CASKPGLENEQFF.